A single sample is the source of the 30 T cell receptor beta chains below, sequenced in a study of blood T cell repertoires in COVID-19. Libraries were prepared by immunoSEQ multiplex PCR; TCRdb keeps only in-frame clonotypes and omits some of them. The data hold 40,000 to 45,000 clones, with approximately 90% observed a single time. Sequenced material: peripheral blood. All receptors come from a human donor in a cohort sampled during active COVID-19.

The rearrangement joins TRBV3-1 (or the pseudogene TRBV3-2) to TRBJ1-2, with 8 bases matching TRBD1. CDR1 LGHDT and CDR2 YNNKEL come from the germline V gene (reference sequence). This CDR3 contains 20 residues. V dropped 0 bases and J dropped 0; count of bases not matched to a gene: 15. The CDR3 DNA reads as TGTGCCAGCAGCCAAGACCCCCGATTGGGACAGGTGTTAGCTAACTATGGCTACACCTTC. Encoded protein: CASSQDPRLGQVLANYGYTF.

CDR3 nucleotide sequence: TGTGCCAGCAGTTTAACGGGTCAGCCCCAGCATTTT. This encodes CASSLTGQPQHF. This chain links TRBV28 with TRBJ1-5; D unclear. This CDR3 is 12 amino acids long. Per germline, CDR1 MDHEN and CDR2 SYDVKM. Trimming took off 2 bases at V and 6 bases at J, with 5 bases between the two ends.

The rearrangement uses TRBV9 and TRBJ1-2, with D possibly TRBD1 on 5 matching bases. V lost 0 bases to trimming and J lost 5 bases, with 11 bases between them. Germline CDR1 is SGDLS and CDR2 is YYNGEE. The CDR3 totals 14 residues. CDR3 DNA: TGTGCCAGCAGCGTAGCAGGGTTTGGGTATGGCTACACCTTC. This translates into CASSVAGFGYGYTF.

The rearrangement links TRBV7-9 to TRBJ1-2; the D gene is possibly TRBD1 (5 bases). Germline V gene sequence: CDR1 SEHNR, CDR2 FQNEAQ (reference sequence). CDR3 length: 14 amino acids. V lost 5 bases, J lost 4 bases, and 14 bases lay in between. The CDR3 spells CASSHPGRVYGYTF. The CDR3 nucleotides read TGTGCCAGCAGCCACCCAGGGAGGGTCTATGGCTACACCTTC.

The V gene is TRBV30, the J gene TRBJ2-5, with D possibly TRBD1 on 6 matching bases. The CDR3 runs to 12 residues. V shed 5 bases and J shed 2 bases, with 9 bases lying between them. The germline gives CDR1 GTSNPN, CDR2 SVGIG (reference sequence). The CDR3 coding sequence is TGTGCCTGGGCTAGGGGGCAAGAGACCCAGTACTTC. It is translated as CAWARGQETQYF.

The chain couples TRBV6-5 to TRBJ1-2, with D maybe TRBD1 (5 bases). Germline V CDR1 and CDR2: MNHEY, SVGAGI. The CDR3 covers 13 residues. V lost 2 bases and J 3 bases, leaving 7 bases between the germline ends. CDR3: CASSYGADYGYTF. As DNA, the CDR3 is TGTGCCAGCAGTTACGGGGCGGACTATGGCTACACCTTC.

This clone was seen only once. The rearrangement joins TRBV6-5 to TRBJ1-3, with a possible D match to TRBD1 (5 bases). The V and J ends lost 2 bases and 4 bases respectively, with 12 bases between them. CDR3 length equals 15 residues. Germline lookup yields CDR1 MNHEY and CDR2 SVGAGI. DNA of the CDR3: TGTGCCAGCAGTTACAAGCAGGGTCCAGGAAACACCATATATTTT. Its translation: CASSYKQGPGNTIYF.

V and J are TRBV5-1 and TRBJ2-3; a weak D match, TRBD2 (7 bases). CDR1 SGHRS and CDR2 YFSETQ come from the germline V gene. V lost 3 bases and J 0 bases, leaving 11 bases between the germline ends. The CDR3 extends over 15 amino acids. For the CDR3, the DNA is TGCGCCAGCAGCTGGGGGGGCGGGAGCACAGATACGCAGTATTTT. Translated, it gives CASSWGGGSTDTQYF.

The rearrangement links TRBV5-1 to TRBJ2-3; weak D call: TRBD2 (7 bases). V shed 0 bases and J shed 5 bases, with 10 bases lying between them. The CDR3 loop spans 14 amino acids. CDR1 is SGHRS and CDR2 is YFSETQ in the germline V gene. The CDR3 sequence is CASSLVGGRDTQYF. The CDR3 DNA reads as TGCGCCAGCAGCTTGGTGGGGGGGCGAGATACGCAGTATTTT.

The V gene is TRBV28, the J gene TRBJ1-1; 10 bases match TRBD1. The CDR3 has 15 residues. In germline, CDR1 is MDHEN, CDR2 SYDVKM. Trimming took 6 bases from V and 7 from J; bases not matched to a gene: 11. CDR3 coding DNA: TGTGCCAGCAGGTCCCGGGACAGGGGCCAGAGTGAAGCTTTCTTT. The encoded protein is CASRSRDRGQSEAFF.

The gene calls are TRBV4-2 and TRBJ2-3, with 9 nucleotides matching TRBD2. CDR1 is LGHNA, CDR2 YNFKEQ, per germline. This CDR3 spans 15 amino acids. Germline trimming cut 5 bases from V and 2 bases from J; bases unmatched to any gene: 5. The CDR3 region is CASSSQRGATDTQYF. In DNA form, the CDR3 reads TGTGCCAGCAGCTCCCAGCGGGGGGCCACAGATACGCAGTATTTT.

The rearrangement links TRBV18 to TRBJ2-1; 13 positions agree with TRBD2. Trimming at V came to 0 bases and at J to 0 bases, leaving 2 bases not matched to a gene. This CDR3 region has 18 residues. The germline V gene encodes CDR1 KGHSH and CDR2 LQKENI. CDR3 coding DNA: TGTGCCAGCTCACCACCCGGGACTAGCGGGGTCTCCTACAATGAGCAGTTCTTC. Amino acids: CASSPPGTSGVSYNEQFF. Together with reference TRBV18 and TRBJ2-1, the CDR3 gives the full variable domain: NAGVMQNPRHLVRRRGQEARLRCSPMKGHSHVYWYRQLPEEGLKFMVYLQKENIIDESGMPKERFSAEFPKEGPSILRIQQVVRGDSAAYFCASSPPGTSGVSYNEQFFGPGTRLTVL.

The V call is TRBV30, the J call TRBJ1-5, with 10 bases that match TRBD1. The V and J ends lost 1 base and 6 bases, in that order; junction bases with no gene match: 3. The CDR3 extends over 14 amino acids. Germline V gene sequence: CDR1 GTSNPN, CDR2 SVGIG (reference sequence). The CDR3, as DNA: TGTGCCTGGAGTGGACAGGGGGCTTTTCAGCCCCAGCATTTT. It translates to CAWSGQGAFQPQHF.

This clone has just one count. This chain connects TRBV7-9 to TRBJ1-5, with a possible D match to TRBD1 (5 bases). This CDR3 contains 16 residues. Per germline, CDR1 SEHNR and CDR2 FQNEAQ (reference sequence). V shed 1 base and J shed 0 bases, with 10 bases lying between them. The CDR3 reads CASSLGAGHSNQPQHF. The CDR3 bases are TGTGCCAGCAGCTTAGGGGCAGGGCATAGCAATCAGCCCCAGCATTTT. The entire variable domain, with the rest obtained from reference TRBV7-9 and TRBJ1-5, is as follows: DTGVSQNPRHKITKRGQNVTFRCDPISEHNRLYWYRQTLGQGPEFLTYFQNEAQLEKSRLLSDRFSAERPKGSFSTLEIQRTEQGDSAMYLCASSLGAGHSNQPQHFGDGTRLSIL.

The chain is built from TRBV7-9 and TRBJ2-5, with TRBD2 identical over 7 bases. The V segment lost 4 bases and the J segment 5 bases; nucleotides outside the gene matches: 10. CDR1 is SEHNR and CDR2 is FQNEAQ in the germline V gene (reference sequence). This CDR3 comprises 15 residues. CDR3 bases: TGTGCCAGCAGCTCTAGGACTAGGGTATGGGAGACCCAGTACTTC. Translation gives CASSSRTRVWETQYF.

This chain links TRBV20-1 with TRBJ1-2, with D possibly TRBD1 on 5 matching bases. V dropped 5 bases and J dropped 6 bases, with 7 bases sitting between them. There are 10 residues in the CDR3. The germline V gene has CDR1 DFQATT and CDR2 SNEGSKA (reference sequence). The CDR3 region has the DNA TGCAGTGCTCCAGGGAATGGCTACACCTTC. It codes for CSAPGNGYTF.

The chain is built from TRBV5-1 and TRBJ1-5; 8 positions match TRBD1. The length of the CDR3 is 15 residues. J was trimmed by 6 bases and V by 0 bases; bases with no gene match: 5. Germline V gives CDR1 SGHRS, CDR2 YFSETQ. The CDR3 loop is CASSLGTGTAQPQHF. The DNA of the CDR3 is TGCGCCAGCAGCTTGGGGACAGGGACGGCTCAGCCCCAGCATTTT.

The chain combines TRBV11-2 with TRBJ2-3, with D maybe TRBD1 (6 bases). CDR1 is SGHAT and CDR2 is FQNNGV in the germline V gene. V was pared by 5 bases and J by 6 bases, with 18 bases between. The CDR3 runs 15 residues. The CDR3 bases are TGTGCCAGCAGCCCCCAGACAGGCTTATCCGATACGCAGTATTTT. This gives the protein CASSPQTGLSDTQYF.

The rearrangement uses TRBV15 and TRBJ1-6, with TRBD1 identical over 11 bases. Per the germline V gene, CDR1 is LNHNV and CDR2 is YYDKDF (reference sequence). The CDR3 length is 15 residues. V dropped 3 bases and J dropped 8; count of bases not matched to a gene: 3. The chain's CDR3 is CATSRDRGPYSPLHF. CDR3 DNA sequence: TGTGCCACCAGCAGGGACAGGGGGCCTTATTCACCCCTCCACTTT.

V gene TRBV4-1 combines with J gene TRBJ2-7; TRBD1 agrees at 8 bases. J gave up 3 bases and V 4 bases, and 14 bases lay outside the gene matches. The CDR3 consists of 17 residues. Germline V gene lookup returns CDR1 MGHRA and CDR2 YSYEKL. The CDR3 reads CASSPLDLTGVGYEQYF. Written as DNA, the CDR3 is TGCGCCAGCAGCCCCCTAGACTTGACAGGGGTCGGCTACGAGCAGTACTTC.

The genes are TRBV7-8 and TRBJ2-1; 11 bases line up with TRBD2. CDR3 length: 15 residues. The germline gives CDR1 SGHVS, CDR2 FQNEAQ. Germline trimming cut 4 bases from V and 9 bases from J; bases unmatched to any gene: 8. The CDR3 protein is CASSSTSGGRSEQFF. CDR3 nucleotides: TGTGCCAGCAGCTCCACTAGCGGGGGAAGGAGTGAGCAGTTCTTC. The full variable domain, in which reference TRBV7-8 and TRBJ2-1 provide the parts outside the CDR3, is GAGVSQSPRYKVAKRGQDVALRCDPISGHVSLFWYQQALGQGPEFLTYFQNEAQLDKSGLPSDRFFAERPEGSVSTLKIQRTQQEDSAVYLCASSSTSGGRSEQFFGPGTRLTVL.

The rearrangement links TRBV4-1 to TRBJ1-6; the match to TRBD1 covers 9 bases. The germline V gene encodes CDR1 MGHRA and CDR2 YSYEKL. V trimming: 6 bases; J trimming: 8 bases; junction bases outside the gene matches: 8. The CDR3 extends over 15 amino acids. CDR3 amino acids: CASRETGGGDSPLHF. CDR3 in DNA: TGCGCCAGCAGAGAAACAGGGGGCGGTGATTCACCCCTCCACTTT.

The J gene is TRBJ2-7, the V gene TRBV5-1; 12 bases fit TRBD1. V gave up 2 bases and J gave up 6 bases; unmatched junction bases: 12. The germline CDR1 and CDR2 sequences are SGHRS and YFSETQ. The CDR3 is 17 amino acids. This CDR3 is CASSFGGNRDRGREQYF. The CDR3 DNA follows: TGCGCCAGCAGCTTTGGGGGTAACCGGGACAGGGGGCGCGAGCAGTACTTC.

The rearrangement uses TRBV5-5 and TRBJ1-2; D uncertain. V lost 0 bases and J 4 bases, leaving 16 bases between the germline ends. CDR3 length equals 16 residues. Germline assignment: CDR1 SGHKS and CDR2 YYEKEE (reference sequence). CDR3 sequence reads: CASSLGASLSLYGYTF. CDR3 DNA: TGTGCCAGCAGCTTGGGGGCCAGCCTCAGCCTCTATGGCTACACCTTC.

This chain connects TRBV5-1 to TRBJ2-3; 8 bases match TRBD2. V was pared by 3 bases and J by 0 bases, with 6 bases of the junction left unmatched. This CDR3 spans 16 amino acids. The germline V gene has CDR1 SGHRS and CDR2 YFSETQ. CDR3 nucleotides: TGCGCCAGCAGCTGGGGAAGCGGGGGAAGCACAGATACGCAGTATTTT. It translates to CASSWGSGGSTDTQYF.

The chain joins TRBV11-2 to TRBJ2-5, with TRBD1 as a possible D gene (6 bases). Germline CDR1 reads SGHAT; CDR2 reads FQNNGV. The CDR3 is made up of 14 amino acids. Trimming left V 5 bases short and J 5 bases short, with 15 bases between. The CDR3 coding sequence is TGTGCCAGCAGCGCAGGGGTGGGGTGGGAGACCCAGTACTTC. Translation: CASSAGVGWETQYF.

Only one count was recorded for this clone. J is TRBJ1-2 and V is TRBV14, with TRBD1 matching over 8 bases. The CDR3 sequence is 13 residues long. V trimming: 4 bases; J trimming: 11 bases; junction bases outside the gene matches: 9. Germline lookup yields CDR1 SGHDN and CDR2 FVKESK. CDR3 residues: CASSPGQGAGYTF. The CDR3 bases are TGTGCCAGCAGCCCCGGACAGGGCGCGGGATACACCTTC.

This chain uses TRBV2 with TRBJ1-1; TRBD1 matches 8 bases. Losses at the gene ends were 6 bases for V and 7 bases for J; bases not matched to a gene: 7. Germline lookup yields CDR1 SNHLY and CDR2 FYNNEI. The CDR3 covers 13 residues. The CDR3 DNA follows: TGTGCCAGCAGGACGGACAGGGTTAATGAAGCTTTCTTT. This sequence encodes CASRTDRVNEAFF.

V usage is TRBV6-5 and J usage is TRBJ2-2, with 8 bases fitting TRBD1. The CDR3 covers 14 residues. Trimming at V came to 10 bases and at J to 0 bases, leaving 4 bases not matched to a gene. Germline V lookup: CDR1 MNHEY, CDR2 SVGAGI. The CDR3 DNA is TGTGCCACTCGACAGGGGCCGAACACCGGGGAGCTGTTTTTT. Its translation is CATRQGPNTGELFF.

The chain joins TRBV7-9 to TRBJ1-1, with TRBD1 matching 10 bases. J gave up 10 bases and V 5 bases, and 7 bases lay outside the gene matches. Germline V gene sequence: CDR1 SEHNR, CDR2 FQNEAQ (reference sequence). This CDR3 contains 13 residues. For the CDR3, the DNA is TGTGCCAGCAGCCGGGACAGGGGTTCTGGAGCTTTCTTT. Amino acids: CASSRDRGSGAFF.